This TCR beta chain was sequenced in a study of shared clonotypes between healthy human individuals. Study details: Donors, aged 18 to 49, were a couple of women and three men.

The CDR3 is 17 amino acids. V was trimmed by 4 bases and J by 2 bases, leaving 16 bases between them. Germline V gene data show CDR1 as SGDLS and CDR2 as YYNGEE. The authors ran the assay at deep level. Loaded into unsorted PBMC replicate PCRs was 300 ng DNA, 25,000 to 30,000 T cell genomes. The sequencing of unsorted PBMC DNA took place on ten immunoSEQ deep assay plates. TCRdb's copy holds only in-frame clones and misses some; the assay was immunoSEQ multiplex PCR. The sample carries about 470,000 clones, about 85% recorded once. Material: PBMCs. The source of this sequence is a woman aged 40 to 50 in good health. Some clones in this sample may be carry-over from other donors' samples. V is TRBV9 and J is TRBJ2-6; no firm D call. For the CDR3, the DNA is TGTGCCAGCAGCCACCCGGCGATTTCTGCTGGGGCCAACGTCCTGACTTTC. Translating it yields CASSHPAISAGANVLTF.